The clone carrying this TCR beta chain was seen a few times. Its specificity is not known. The CDR3 contains 13 residues. The PCR made use of 60 Vbeta and 13 Jbeta primers. Profiled with immunoSEQ multiplex PCR; TCRdb holds only in-frame clones, not every one. The sample has some 120,000 clones, 75% to 90% seen once. This specimen comes from a study of cytomegalovirus exposure and HLA in healthy donors. General study findings and limits: In an earlier analysis, about 87% or about 30%: the productive usage of most TCR beta V segments. Among TCR beta chains, those listed as cytomegalovirus-associated numbered more than 150. Presence/absence analyses supposed approximately even sequencing depth among donors.

The chain joins TRBV21-1 to TRBJ2-5; the DNA was not used to check the table's D call, TRBD1. The end of the DNA fits TRBJ2-7 better, so the J call may be wrong. TRBV21-1 is termed a pseudogene. Sequencing was performed on PBMCs. This TCR was recovered from a middle-aged man in good health and CMV-seronegative. The CDR3 nucleotides are TGTGCCAGCAGCAGGACAGGGAGCTACGAGCAGTACTTC. It encodes CASSRTGSYEQYF.